A single sample is the source of the 20 T cell receptor beta chains below, sequenced in a study of blood T cells in healthy people across ages. A J-beta primer mix and a sample-barcoded 5' primer were used in a second PCR of roughly 6 to 12 cycles. Each CDR3 protein gets one entry after TCRdb re-called the 5' RACE reads with MiXCR. The profile shows 650,000 or so distinct CDR3 sequences, under 65% of them singletons. Sample: blood. The receptors were gathered from a woman of 80 years or more in good health.

This clonotype has a count of ten or more. CDR3 residues: CSASLDGDIQYF. CDR3 bases: TGCAGTGCTAGTCTAGATGGGGACATTCAGTACTTC. This rearrangement joins TRBV20-1 to TRBJ2-4; no clear D gene. The CDR3 runs 12 residues. V was cut by 3 bases and J by 8 bases, with 11 bases left in between. Germline V lookup: CDR1 DFQATT, CDR2 SNEGSKA (reference sequence).

A word on this clonotype: A much bigger clone sits one base away, suggesting this may be a read error. The J gene is TRBJ2-7, the V gene TRBV7-2; 8 bases fit TRBD2. Unmatched junction bases numbered 19, after V lost 2 bases and J lost 7 bases. The CDR3 is 18 amino acids. The V gene's germline CDR1 is SGHTA and CDR2 FQGNSA. CDR3 amino acids: CASSLTSAPGTSRNEQYF. CDR3 sequence (DNA): TGTGCCAGCAGCTTAACCTCCGCCCCCGGGACTAGTCGGAATGAGCAGTACTTC.

The chain recombines TRBV15 with TRBJ1-4; D is perhaps TRBD1 (5 bases). Trimming stripped 0 bases from V and 5 bases from J, with 10 bases between. This CDR3 comprises 15 residues. Germline V gene sequence: CDR1 LNHNV, CDR2 YYDKDF (reference sequence). CDR3: CATSRDRAANEKLFF. DNA of the CDR3: TGTGCCACCAGCAGAGACAGGGCGGCGAATGAAAAACTGTTTTTT.

Of note for this clonotype: This sequence may be a read error, since a much larger clone differs from it by one base. The chain recombines TRBV29-1 with TRBJ1-1; D not certain. Germline V CDR1 and CDR2: SQVTM, ANQGSEA. This CDR3 is built from 11 residues. With 7 bases removed from V and 1 base from J, the gap between germline ends came to 7 bases. DNA of the CDR3: TGCAGCGCGGGGAAGAACACTGAAGCTTTCTTT. Its protein product is CSAGKNTEAFF.

Remarks on this clonotype: A much larger clone differs from this one at a single base, so this may be a read error. CDR3 in amino acids: CAVSESEINEQFF. The CDR3 nucleotides read TGTGCCGTCAGTGAGTCCGAAATCAATGAGCAGTTCTTC. The V and J genes are TRBV10-3 and TRBJ2-1; D is uncertain. The CDR3 sequence is 13 residues long. Germline V gene sequence: CDR1 ENHRY, CDR2 SYGVKD.

The table lists this clonotype with many counts. CDR3 amino acids: CASSGRGLAGVRTTDTQYF. DNA for the CDR3: TGTGCCAGCAGTGGACGGGGACTAGCGGGAGTGCGAACCACAGATACGCAGTATTTT. The J gene is TRBJ2-3, the V gene TRBV4-2, with 14 bases aligning to TRBD2. CDR1 and CDR2 (germline): LGHNA, YNFKEQ. The length of the CDR3 is 19 residues. With 6 bases clipped from V and 2 bases from J, the junction kept 13 bases outside the gene matches.

This clonotype occurred many times. The V gene is TRBV5-1, the J gene TRBJ1-6, with D possibly TRBD1 on 5 matching bases. Trimming pared 1 base from V and 6 bases from J, leaving 8 bases between. The germline V gene encodes CDR1 SGHRS and CDR2 YFSETQ. The CDR3 covers 14 residues. CDR3 amino acids: CASSLTGSNSPLHF. The CDR3 region has the DNA TGCGCCAGCAGCTTGACAGGATCTAATTCACCCCTCCACTTT.

This chain joins TRBV2 and TRBJ2-1; a possible D gene is TRBD1 (5 bases). This CDR3 spans 11 amino acids. Per germline, CDR1 SNHLY and CDR2 FYNNEI. Trimming took 5 bases from V and 15 from J, leaving 14 bases between them. The CDR3 DNA reads TGTGCCAGCAGTTATGACAGCCGCCGGTTCTTC. This encodes CASSYDSRRFF.

This clonotype has ten or more counts. The V call is TRBV5-1, the J call TRBJ2-5; 7 nucleotides align to TRBD2. There are 15 residues in the CDR3. Germline trimming cut 2 bases from V and 2 bases from J; bases unmatched to any gene: 6. Germline lookup yields CDR1 SGHRS and CDR2 YFSETQ. The DNA of the CDR3 is TGCGCCAGCAGCTTTCCACCAGCGGGGCAAGAGACCCAGTACTTC. Its translation: CASSFPPAGQETQYF. Full variable domain (missing parts from reference TRBV5-1 and TRBJ2-5): KAGVTQTPRYLIKTRGQQVTLSCSPISGHRSVSWYQQTPGQGLQFLFEYFSETQRNKGNFPGRFSGRQFSNSRSEMNVSTLELGDSALYLCASSFPPAGQETQYFGPGTRLLVL.

Remarks on this clonotype: A much larger clone lies one base from this, so it may be a read error. This chain uses TRBV28 with TRBJ2-7; D is tentatively TRBD1 or TRBD2 (5 bases each). This CDR3 contains 16 residues. CDR1 is MDHEN, CDR2 SYDVKM, per germline. Trimming took 3 bases from V and 7 from J, leaving 22 bases between them. This chain's CDR3 is CASSLGFGGFRNEQYF. In DNA, the CDR3 is TGTGCCAGCAGTTTGGGGTTTGGGGGATTTAGGAATGAGCAGTACTTC. The variable domain in full, completed from reference TRBV28 and TRBJ2-7, reads DVKVTQSSRYLVKRTGEKVFLECVQDMDHENMFWYRQDPGLGLRLIYFSYDVKMKEKGDIPEGYSVSREKKERFSLILESASTNQTSMYLCASSLGFGGFRNEQYFGPGTRLTVT.

In its sample, this clonotype was seen many times. The rearrangement uses TRBV7-2 and TRBJ1-5; maybe TRBD1 (6 bases). Looked up from germline, CDR1 is SGHTA and CDR2 is FQGNSA. V was clipped by 1 base and J by 2 bases, with 9 bases between them. This CDR3 is built from 15 residues. CDR3 loop: CASSLDPGGNQPQHF. The CDR3 DNA reads TGTGCCAGCAGCTTAGACCCAGGGGGCAATCAGCCCCAGCATTTT.

Notes on this clonotype: A much larger clone differs by one base, so this may be a read error. The chain links TRBV12-3 or TRBV12-4 to TRBJ2-3; tentative D call: TRBD2 (6 bases). The CDR3 covers 17 residues. In DNA form, the CDR3 reads TGTGCCGGCAGTCTTAGCGGTAGGGAACTTAGCACAGATACGCAGTATTTT. Protein product: CAGSLSGRELSTDTQYF.

This chain uses TRBV5-1 with TRBJ2-3; TRBD2 is a possible D gene (5 bases). Germline V gene data show CDR1 as SGHRS and CDR2 as YFSETQ. Trimming took off 4 bases at V and 2 bases at J, with 14 bases between the two ends. The CDR3 contains 15 residues. The CDR3 DNA follows: TGCGCCAGCAGCACTGCGGTAGGACTCACAGATACGCAGTATTTT. This gives the protein CASSTAVGLTDTQYF.

The chain uses TRBV12-3 or TRBV12-4 and TRBJ2-7; 10 nucleotides line up with TRBD2. V was pared by 6 bases and J by 3 bases, with 5 bases of the junction left unmatched. The CDR3 runs to 14 residues. The chain's CDR3 is CASSNSGRNYEQYF. The DNA of the CDR3 is TGTGCCAGCAGCAATAGCGGGAGGAACTACGAGCAGTACTTC.

V gene TRBV20-1 combines with J gene TRBJ1-6, with 7 bases that match TRBD1. The CDR3 consists of 13 residues. Germline V gene data show CDR1 as DFQATT and CDR2 as SNEGSKA (reference sequence). V shed 3 bases, J shed 7 bases, and the junction held 3 bases outside the gene matches. Here the CDR3 DNA reads TGCAGTGCTAGGACAGGGAACAATTCACCCCTCCACTTT. Translating it yields CSARTGNNSPLHF.

A few counts support this clonotype. V gene TRBV20-1 combines with J gene TRBJ2-7, with no clear D. The CDR3 runs 13 residues. Germline-derived CDR1 and CDR2 are DFQATT and SNEGSKA (reference sequence). The V end was cut by 5 bases, the J end by 3 bases, with 14 bases between. CDR3 DNA: TGCAGTGCTGAAGAATCCCGGAACTACGAGCAGTACTTC. Its translation is CSAEESRNYEQYF.

With regard to this clonotype: This may stem from a read error, because a much larger clone lies one nucleotide away. CDR3 in amino acids: CASSSNRGRSYGNTF. CDR3 sequence (DNA): TGCGCCAGCAGCTCTAACAGGGGGCGAAGTTATGGCAACACCTTC. V is TRBV5-1 and J is TRBJ1-2, with 9 bases identical to TRBD1. The CDR3 runs 15 residues. Germline loops: CDR1 SGHRS, CDR2 YFSETQ.

This chain links TRBV29-1 with TRBJ2-1; 8 nucleotides align to TRBD2. With V trimmed by 7 bases and J by 5 bases, 7 bases remained unmatched. This CDR3 is 13 amino acids long. Germline V gene sequence: CDR1 SQVTM, CDR2 ANQGSEA. The DNA for the CDR3 is TGCAGCGCGAGCGGGGGAGCCAACAATGAGCAGTTCTTC. Translation: CSASGGANNEQFF.

Only one count was recorded for this clonotype. The V and J genes are TRBV25-1 and TRBJ2-1; 12 nucleotides align to TRBD2. CDR1 and CDR2 from the germline V gene are MGHDK and SYGVNS. Unmatched junction bases numbered 6, after V lost 0 bases and J lost 0 bases. This CDR3 is built from 19 residues. The CDR3 nucleotides are TGTGCCAGCAGTGAATATTCTAGCGGGAGGGTTAGCTCCTACAATGAGCAGTTCTTC. Its translation: CASSEYSSGRVSSYNEQFF.

V usage is TRBV7-9 and J usage is TRBJ2-1; either TRBD1 or TRBD2 may supply D (5 bases each). CDR3 length: 15 amino acids. Germline lookup yields CDR1 SEHNR and CDR2 FQNEAQ (reference sequence). V lost 4 bases, J lost 10 bases, and 20 bases lay in between. The CDR3 protein is CASSSPGTPKSEQFF. For the CDR3, the DNA is TGTGCCAGCAGCTCCCCCGGGACCCCAAAATCCGAGCAGTTCTTC.